The 28 T cell receptor beta chains below all came from one sample that was sequenced in a study of CD8 T cells in ankylosing spondylitis. Each CDR3 protein is one row after TCRdb ran MiXCR on the 5' RACE reads. The data contain about 260,000 distinct CDR3 sequences, about 20% of them seen just once; the ten biggest clones take up around 7.8%. Source material: blood, either unsorted or a sorted T cell fraction (not recorded which). These receptors were taken from a male donor with ankylosing spondylitis or in good health (not recorded which).

This sequence joins TRBV7-2 and TRBJ2-1, with 12 bases lining up with TRBD1. CDR1 and CDR2 from the germline V gene are SGHTA and FQGNSA. The V segment lost 8 bases and the J segment 6 bases; nucleotides outside the gene matches: 5. The CDR3 loop spans 14 amino acids. CDR3 DNA sequence: TGTGCCAGCCGCAGGGACAGGGGGCCCAATGAGCAGTTCTTC. Its translation: CASRRDRGPNEQFF. The whole variable domain, filled in from reference TRBV7-2 and TRBJ2-1, reads GAGVSQSPSNKVTEKGKDVELRCDPISGHTALYWYRQSLGQGLEFLIYFQGNSAPDKSGLPSDRFSAERTGGSVSTLTIQRTQQEDSAVYLCASRRDRGPNEQFFGPGTRLTVL.

The genes are TRBV5-5 and TRBJ2-1; 10 nucleotides agree with TRBD2. The trim removed 3 bases at V and 3 bases at J, leaving 6 bases unmatched. Looked up from germline, CDR1 is SGHKS and CDR2 is YYEKEE (reference sequence). This CDR3 has 16 residues. CDR3 nucleotides: TGTGCCAGCAGCTCGACCGGGACTAGCGTCTACAATGAGCAGTTCTTC. This encodes CASSSTGTSVYNEQFF.

The CDR3 bases are TGTGCCAGCCAAGACAGGGGAGGGTCACCCCTCCACTTT. Translating it yields CASQDRGGSPLHF. This sequence joins TRBV27 and TRBJ1-6; 8 positions agree with TRBD1. V dropped 8 bases and J dropped 10; count of bases not matched to a gene: 7. The CDR3 is 13 residues long. Germline values: CDR1 MNHEY, CDR2 SMNVEV (reference sequence).

This clonotype was found many times. The chain joins TRBV29-1 to TRBJ2-5; D might be TRBD1 (6 bases). The CDR3 has 11 residues. Germline CDR1 and CDR2: SQVTM and ANQGSEA. Between the trimmed V and J ends, which lost 7 bases and 4 bases, there was a span of 10 bases. Here the CDR3 reads CSGGRGETQYF. The CDR3 region has the DNA TGCAGCGGAGGCAGGGGAGAGACCCAGTACTTC.

The V gene is TRBV6-2 or TRBV6-3, the J gene TRBJ2-5, with 13 positions matching TRBD2. The CDR3 runs 13 residues. V lost 6 bases and J lost 7; bases outside the gene matches: 2. CDR1 MNHEY and CDR2 SVGEGT come from the germline V gene. CDR3 loop: CASSRTSGGTQYF. In DNA form, the CDR3 reads TGTGCCAGCAGCCGGACTAGCGGGGGGACCCAGTACTTC.

This rearrangement joins TRBV12-3 or TRBV12-4 to TRBJ1-2; possible D gene TRBD1, 5 bases. V was trimmed by 3 bases and J by 5 bases, leaving 16 bases between them. The CDR3 runs to 15 residues. CDR3 sequence (DNA): TGTGCCAGCAGTTTGGGTTCAGGGAGAGGGTATGGCTACACCTTC. Translation gives CASSLGSGRGYGYTF.

The V call is TRBV10-3, the J call TRBJ2-7, with a tentative D call TRBD2 (5 bases). CDR3 length: 13 amino acids. Germline CDR1 is ENHRY and CDR2 is SYGVKD. With 6 bases removed from V and 2 bases from J, the gap between germline ends came to 11 bases. As DNA, the CDR3 is TGTGCCATCAGCCCCGGGGAGACCTACGAGCAGTACGTC. Encoded protein: CAISPGETYEQYV.

The gene calls are TRBV5-1 and TRBJ2-3, with TRBD2 matching over 12 bases. Germline loops: CDR1 SGHRS, CDR2 YFSETQ. J lost 2 bases, V lost 0 bases, and 13 bases had no gene match. CDR3 length: 20 residues. CDR3 loop: CASSLGNIPGLAGITDTQYF. In nucleotides, the CDR3 is TGCGCCAGCAGCTTGGGAAACATACCGGGACTAGCGGGCATCACAGATACGCAGTATTTT.

This clonotype was seen ten or more times. The chain links TRBV5-6 to TRBJ1-1, with D uncertain. CDR3 length: 12 residues. Trimming removed 5 bases from V and 6 bases from J, with 11 bases in between. Germline V gene lookup returns CDR1 SGHDT and CDR2 YYEEEE. CDR3 residues: CASRRGSAEAFF. As DNA, the CDR3 is TGTGCCAGCAGACGGGGTTCGGCTGAAGCTTTCTTT.

The CDR3 loop reads CASSGDRVYDTQYF. DNA for the CDR3: TGCGCCAGCAGCGGCGACAGGGTTTACGATACGCAGTATTTT. V gene TRBV5-1 combines with J gene TRBJ2-3; 7 nucleotides match TRBD1. The trim removed 4 bases at V and 6 bases at J, leaving 8 bases unmatched. The CDR3 is 14 amino acids. Germline V gene lookup returns CDR1 SGHRS and CDR2 YFSETQ. The whole variable domain, filled in from reference TRBV5-1 and TRBJ2-3, reads KAGVTQTPRYLIKTRGQQVTLSCSPISGHRSVSWYQQTPGQGLQFLFEYFSETQRNKGNFPGRFSGRQFSNSRSEMNVSTLELGDSALYLCASSGDRVYDTQYFGPGTRLTVL.

The genes are TRBV3-1 and TRBJ2-1, with D unresolved. CDR1 and CDR2 (germline): LGHDT, YNNKEL (reference sequence). This CDR3 region has 13 residues. V was clipped by 1 base and J by 6 bases, with 7 bases between them. CDR3 sequence: CASSQGVFNEQFF. CDR3 in DNA: TGTGCCAGCAGCCAAGGGGTCTTCAATGAGCAGTTCTTC.

The rearrangement joins TRBV12-3 or TRBV12-4 to TRBJ1-4, with 10 bases fitting TRBD1. The CDR3 runs to 15 residues. Trimming took 6 bases from V and 6 from J; bases not matched to a gene: 7. DNA for the CDR3: TGTGCCAGCAGCGACACCGGGACAGGGGATGAAAAACTGTTTTTT. This encodes CASSDTGTGDEKLFF.

CDR3 nucleotides: TGTGCCAGCAGTTCCGGGACTAGCGGTAACAATGAGCAGTTCTTC. Translation gives CASSSGTSGNNEQFF. V and J are TRBV27 and TRBJ2-1; 11 bases are shared with TRBD2. There are 15 residues in the CDR3. The trim removed 4 bases at V and 5 bases at J, leaving 4 bases unmatched. Germline V gene sequence: CDR1 MNHEY, CDR2 SMNVEV (reference sequence).

V is TRBV28 and J is TRBJ1-5; weak D call: TRBD1 (5 bases). The CDR3 runs to 14 residues. Trimming removed 3 bases from V and 7 bases from J, with 13 bases in between. CDR1 is MDHEN, CDR2 SYDVKM, per germline. This chain's CDR3 is CASSLFGGLQPQHF. The CDR3 DNA reads TGTGCCAGCAGTTTGTTTGGGGGGTTGCAGCCCCAGCATTTT. The full variable domain, completed using reference TRBV28 and TRBJ1-5, is DVKVTQSSRYLVKRTGEKVFLECVQDMDHENMFWYRQDPGLGLRLIYFSYDVKMKEKGDIPEGYSVSREKKERFSLILESASTNQTSMYLCASSLFGGLQPQHFGDGTRLSIL.

The V and J genes are TRBV7-2 and TRBJ2-7, with 9 bases lining up with TRBD2. Germline assignment: CDR1 SGHTA and CDR2 FQGNSA. The CDR3 extends over 17 amino acids. V shed 0 bases and J 0 bases; nucleotides not matched to a gene: 6. The CDR3 sequence: CASSLALGLALSYEQYV. The CDR3 DNA sequence: TGTGCCAGCAGCTTAGCCCTGGGACTAGCCCTCTCCTACGAGCAGTACGTC.

This clonotype occurred many times. The genes are TRBV12-3 or TRBV12-4 and TRBJ1-3, with a tentative D call TRBD1 (5 bases). Trimming pared 3 bases from V and 2 bases from J, leaving 14 bases between. The CDR3 has 16 residues. CDR3 in DNA: TGTGCCAGCAGTTTGAGGGCGGGGGGAGCTGGAAACACCATATATTTT. The encoded protein is CASSLRAGGAGNTIYF.

This sequence joins TRBV12-3 or TRBV12-4 and TRBJ1-2, with D possibly matching TRBD1 (6 bases). This CDR3 is 14 amino acids long. The V end lost 5 bases, the J end lost 4 bases, and 14 bases lay between the germline ends. The CDR3 coding sequence is TGTGCCAGCAGTCACAGGGCGACTGGCTATGGCTACACCTTC. Its protein product is CASSHRATGYGYTF.

This clonotype appeared once. A much larger clonotype is one base distant, so this may be a read error. The V gene is TRBV20-1, the J gene TRBJ1-4; a possible D gene is TRBD1 (5 bases). V lost 6 bases and J lost 7, with 15 bases in between. The CDR3 consists of 13 residues. In germline, CDR1 is DFQATT, CDR2 SNEGSKA (reference sequence). The DNA for the CDR3 is TGCAGTGCCCAGACAGTCATGTCTGAAAAACTGTTTTTT. It encodes CSAQTVMSEKLFF.

This clonotype was observed a handful of times. This chain links TRBV20-1 with TRBJ1-3; possibly TRBD1 for D (6 bases). Germline V gene lookup returns CDR1 DFQATT and CDR2 SNEGSKA (reference sequence). The CDR3 totals 15 residues. Trimming left V 5 bases short and J 0 bases short, with 14 bases between. The CDR3 coding sequence is TGCAGTGCTCGGGGGACGGACAGCTCTGGAAACACCATATATTTT. This translates into CSARGTDSSGNTIYF.

The table lists this clonotype with a few counts. V is TRBV5-1 and J is TRBJ2-4; 7 bases fit TRBD1. Trimming took 3 bases from V and 2 from J; bases not matched to a gene: 5. Germline values: CDR1 SGHRS, CDR2 YFSETQ. The CDR3 extends over 15 amino acids. DNA of the CDR3: TGCGCCAGCAGCTCGACAGGGATGACCAAAAACATTCAGTACTTC. Its translation: CASSSTGMTKNIQYF.

This clonotype was seen a handful of times. The chain carries TRBV20-1 and TRBJ2-1, with TRBD2 as a possible D gene (6 bases). V lost 3 bases to trimming and J lost 7 bases, with 10 bases between them. Germline-derived CDR1 and CDR2 are DFQATT and SNEGSKA (reference sequence). The CDR3 runs 12 residues. The CDR3 region has the DNA TGCAGTGCTAGGACTAGAGGTAATGAGCAGTTCTTC. Translation gives CSARTRGNEQFF.

This clonotype has a handful of counts. This chain uses TRBV10-3 with TRBJ1-5; 7 nucleotides match TRBD1. Germline V gives CDR1 ENHRY, CDR2 SYGVKD. V was clipped by 5 bases and J by 1 base; unmatched bases: 5. The CDR3 runs to 15 residues. The CDR3 loop is CAISSGTASNQPQHF. For the CDR3, the DNA is TGTGCCATCAGTTCCGGGACAGCCAGCAATCAGCCCCAGCATTTT.

The rearrangement joins TRBV12-3 or TRBV12-4 to TRBJ2-3, with TRBD2 matching 7 bases. J was trimmed by 2 bases and V by 3 bases; bases with no gene match: 14. CDR3 size: 18 residues. CDR3: CASSFGGGGLGYTDTQYF. In DNA, the CDR3 is TGTGCCAGCAGTTTTGGGGGTGGAGGACTAGGATACACAGATACGCAGTATTTT.

V gene TRBV27 combines with J gene TRBJ1-2, with D uncertain. Trimming removed 2 bases from V and 3 bases from J, with 10 bases in between. Germline CDR1 is MNHEY and CDR2 is SMNVEV (reference sequence). The CDR3 totals 14 residues. The CDR3 nucleotides read TGTGCCAGCAGTTTACGGGGTATCGACTATGGCTACACCTTC. Translating gives CASSLRGIDYGYTF.

The sample holds a few counts of this clonotype. CDR3 region: CASSPGSNQPQHF. In DNA, the CDR3 is TGTGCCAGCTCACCCGGTTCCAATCAGCCCCAGCATTTT. The V gene is TRBV18, the J gene TRBJ1-5; no definite D call. V was shortened by 3 bases and J by 3 bases, with 6 bases between the two germline ends. From germline, CDR1 is KGHSH and CDR2 LQKENI. CDR3 length: 13 residues.

V usage is TRBV7-8 and J usage is TRBJ2-6; D remains unclear. CDR1 is SGHVS and CDR2 is FQNEAQ in the germline V gene. Trimming cost V 6 bases and J 0 bases, with 9 bases left between them. The CDR3 sequence is 15 residues long. CDR3 nucleotides: TGTGCCAGCAGGCGCGGCGGCTCTGGGGCCAACGTCCTGACTTTC. This encodes CASRRGGSGANVLTF.

V gene TRBV5-4 combines with J gene TRBJ2-2; 8 nucleotides agree with TRBD1. This CDR3 region has 15 residues. V lost 6 bases, J lost 1 base, and 5 bases stayed unmatched. Looked up from germline, CDR1 is SGHNT and CDR2 is YYREEE (reference sequence). CDR3 amino acids: CASKTGTGNTGELFF. Written as DNA, the CDR3 is TGTGCCAGCAAGACCGGGACAGGGAACACCGGGGAGCTGTTTTTT.

The genes are TRBV29-1 and TRBJ1-1, with 10 bases aligning to TRBD1. Germline V CDR1 and CDR2: SQVTM, ANQGSEA. J gave up 4 bases and V 4 bases, and 6 bases lay outside the gene matches. The CDR3 is 14 residues long. CDR3 sequence: CSVATGGAFTEAFF. As DNA, the CDR3 is TGCAGCGTTGCGACAGGGGGCGCGTTCACTGAAGCTTTCTTT.